The 25 T cell receptor beta chains presented below share a single source sample, sequenced in a study of regulatory dendritic cells for organ transplantation. Repertoires were generated with immunoSEQ multiplex PCR, while TCRdb's copy carries only in-frame clones and drops some. The profile shows 20,000 to 25,000 clones, 74% of them singletons. What was sequenced was memory CD4+ T cells from blood. This sample's subset: CD45RO+ memory T cells. The receptors stem from a human donor in good health.

This chain connects TRBV6-1 to TRBJ2-1, with 9 positions matching TRBD2. CDR1 is MNHNS, CDR2 SASEGT, per germline. Unmatched junction bases numbered 5, after V lost 1 base and J lost 4 bases. CDR3 length: 16 residues. Written as DNA, the CDR3 is TGTGCCAGCAGTGAAGTCGAGCGGGGGGCTTACAATGAGCAGTTCTTC. This gives the protein CASSEVERGAYNEQFF.

V usage is TRBV27 and J usage is TRBJ1-4; possibly TRBD1 for D (6 bases). Trimming took 3 bases from V and 7 from J, leaving 15 bases between them. This CDR3 spans 15 amino acids. The V gene's germline CDR1 is MNHEY and CDR2 SMNVEV (reference sequence). As DNA, the CDR3 is TGTGCCAGCAGTTTCGGACAGCCGGGCGGTGAAAAACTGTTTTTT. Translating it yields CASSFGQPGGEKLFF.

This clone has just a few counts. V gene TRBV6-1 combines with J gene TRBJ1-6; TRBD1 matches at 9 bases. The CDR3 consists of 14 residues. CDR1 and CDR2 from the germline V gene are MNHNS and SASEGT. Losses at the gene ends were 7 bases for V and 5 bases for J; bases not matched to a gene: 3. The CDR3 is CASIRDRDNSPLHF. The CDR3 bases are TGTGCCAGCATCCGGGACAGGGATAATTCACCCCTCCACTTT.

The chain couples TRBV2 to TRBJ1-4; 9 nucleotides agree with TRBD1. The V segment lost 3 bases and the J segment 0 bases; nucleotides outside the gene matches: 5. The CDR3 totals 17 residues. Germline V CDR1 and CDR2: SNHLY, FYNNEI. CDR3 protein: CASSDWGQGATNEKLFF. The DNA of the CDR3 is TGTGCCAGCAGTGATTGGGGACAGGGTGCAACTAATGAAAAACTGTTTTTT.

This sequence joins TRBV7-2 and TRBJ2-1; 8 bases align to TRBD2. Germline values: CDR1 SGHTA, CDR2 FQGNSA. The CDR3 is made up of 15 amino acids. V gave up 6 bases and J gave up 13 bases; unmatched junction bases: 17. The CDR3 loop is CASSPAGGSMWVQFF. CDR3 DNA: TGTGCCAGCAGTCCGGCGGGGGGCTCCATGTGGGTACAGTTCTTC.

The CDR3 loop reads CASSLFSGGNSPLHF. In DNA, the CDR3 is TGCGCCAGCAGCTTGTTCAGCGGGGGGAATTCACCCCTCCACTTT. This sequence joins TRBV5-1 and TRBJ1-6, with D possibly matching TRBD1 (5 bases). The V end was cut by 1 base, the J end by 7 bases, with 12 bases between. Germline CDR1 and CDR2: SGHRS and YFSETQ. The CDR3 contains 15 residues.

The chain links TRBV18 to TRBJ1-3; 7 bases fit TRBD1. The CDR3 runs 14 residues. Trimming cost V 4 bases and J 2 bases; bases outside gene matches: 2. Germline values: CDR1 KGHSH, CDR2 LQKENI. The CDR3 region is CASSLDRAGNTIYF. Here the CDR3 DNA reads TGTGCCAGCTCACTCGACAGGGCTGGAAACACCATATATTTT.

The V gene is TRBV6-6, the J gene TRBJ2-5; TRBD1 aligns across 8 bases. Germline CDR1 is MNHNY and CDR2 is SVGAGI (reference sequence). V lost 2 bases and J lost 2; bases outside the gene matches: 7. The CDR3 runs to 16 residues. As DNA, the CDR3 is TGTGCCAGCAGTTACGGGACAGGACCATCGCAAGAGACCCAGTACTTC. This sequence encodes CASSYGTGPSQETQYF.

With respect to this clone: Compared with germline, one end of the junction differs, possibly owing to a read error. Other DNA sequences in this sample translate to the same CDR3. V is TRBV11-2 and J is TRBJ2-1, with a weak D call TRBD1 (6 bases). In germline, CDR1 is SGHAT, CDR2 FQNNGV. The CDR3 runs 13 residues. The CDR3 DNA follows: TGTGCCAGTAGCTTACAGGGCTACAATGAGCAGTTCTTC. This gives the protein CASSLQGYNEQFF.

The chain has TRBV5-5 and TRBJ2-3, with D perhaps TRBD1 (6 bases). In germline, CDR1 is SGHKS, CDR2 YYEKEE (reference sequence). The V end was cut by 1 base, the J end by 6 bases, with 6 bases between. This CDR3 comprises 12 residues. The CDR3 sequence: CASSLRGDTQYF. CDR3 bases: TGTGCCAGCAGCTTGAGGGGGGATACGCAGTATTTT.

This sequence joins TRBV11-2 and TRBJ2-7; TRBD1 agrees at 9 bases. The CDR3 is 16 residues long. With 3 bases clipped from V and 2 bases from J, the junction kept 8 bases outside the gene matches. Germline CDR1 is SGHAT and CDR2 is FQNNGV. The CDR3 here is CASSFLQGQGPYEQYF. CDR3 sequence (DNA): TGTGCCAGCAGCTTTTTGCAGGGACAGGGTCCCTACGAGCAGTACTTC.

V usage is TRBV7-3 and J usage is TRBJ1-2; weak D call: TRBD1 (5 bases). The CDR3 has 18 amino acids. Trimming removed 5 bases at V and 6 bases at J, with 28 bases between. Germline assignment: CDR1 SGHTA and CDR2 FQGTGA. CDR3 nucleotide sequence: TGTGCCAGCAGCCCAAGGAGGGACCTCAGGTACGGAGAAAATGGCTACACCTTC. Its translation is CASSPRRDLRYGENGYTF.

This clone was counted only a few times. V gene TRBV7-2 combines with J gene TRBJ1-2; D is uncertain. Trimming stripped 1 base from V and 1 base from J, with 10 bases between. The CDR3 runs 15 residues. The germline V gene has CDR1 SGHTA and CDR2 FQGNSA. As DNA, the CDR3 is TGTGCCAGCAGCTTAGGGCAGGCTATTAACTATGGCTACACCTTC. The encoded protein is CASSLGQAINYGYTF.

This chain joins TRBV27 and TRBJ2-5; 8 nucleotides align to TRBD2. This CDR3 spans 16 amino acids. Trimming at V came to 4 bases and at J to 5 bases, leaving 12 bases not matched to a gene. Germline-derived CDR1 and CDR2 are MNHEY and SMNVEV (reference sequence). The CDR3 DNA reads as TGTGCCAGCAGTTCCCAAAGGACTAGCATCAGGGAGACCCAGTACTTC. Its protein product is CASSSQRTSIRETQYF.

The DNA for the CDR3 is TGCAGTGTTAGCCGCGCCTACGAGCAGTACTTC. Amino acids: CSVSRAYEQYF. The chain employs TRBV20-1 and TRBJ2-7; unclear D gene. The germline CDR1 and CDR2 sequences are DFQATT and SNEGSKA (reference sequence). Trimming left V 7 bases short and J 2 bases short, with 9 bases between. This CDR3 is built from 11 residues.

The chain recombines TRBV5-1 with TRBJ2-3, with 7 bases fitting TRBD2. V lost 5 bases, J lost 2 bases, and 11 bases stayed unmatched. Germline V gene lookup returns CDR1 SGHRS and CDR2 YFSETQ. The CDR3 length is 16 residues. The DNA for the CDR3 is TGCGCCAGCAGGATCGGGGGGAGTTCGTCCACAGATACGCAGTATTTT. Protein product: CASRIGGSSSTDTQYF.

This chain connects TRBV6-5 to TRBJ1-6; D gene ambiguous. The CDR3 sequence is 12 residues long. From germline, CDR1 is MNHEY and CDR2 SVGAGI. V was shortened by 4 bases and J by 12 bases, with 10 bases between the two germline ends. CDR3 residues: CASSWNEGPLHF. The CDR3 coding sequence is TGTGCCAGCAGTTGGAACGAGGGACCCCTCCACTTT.

The CDR3: CASTPGSTSSDTQYF. The CDR3 DNA sequence: TGTGCCAGCACCCCGGGGTCCACGTCGTCAGATACGCAGTATTTT. The genes are TRBV7-9 and TRBJ2-3, with D tentatively TRBD2 (5 bases). Germline CDR1 is SEHNR and CDR2 is FQNEAQ (reference sequence). The CDR3 spans 15 residues. V shed 7 bases and J shed 4 bases, with 18 bases lying between them.

This chain connects TRBV19 to TRBJ1-2; TRBD1 agrees at 7 bases. Trimming at V came to 5 bases and at J to 7 bases, leaving 7 bases not matched to a gene. The CDR3 length is 13 residues. CDR1 is LNHDA, CDR2 SQIVND, per germline (reference sequence). The CDR3 spells CASSRQGSGGYTF. For the CDR3, the DNA is TGTGCCAGTAGTCGACAGGGATCTGGTGGCTACACCTTC.

The gene calls are TRBV5-1 and TRBJ2-5; 10 nucleotides align to TRBD2. Germline V CDR1 and CDR2: SGHRS, YFSETQ. This CDR3 contains 14 residues. Losses at the gene ends were 8 bases for V and 3 bases for J; bases not matched to a gene: 7. The CDR3 bases are TGCGCCAGAAAACCCGGACTAGCGGAAGAGACCCAGTACTTC. As protein: CARKPGLAEETQYF.

The chain joins TRBV19 to TRBJ2-5; the D gene is possibly TRBD1 (6 bases). Germline loops: CDR1 LNHDA, CDR2 SQIVND (reference sequence). The CDR3 extends over 14 amino acids. The V end lost 4 bases, the J end lost 3 bases, and 12 bases lay between the germline ends. CDR3 DNA: TGTGCCAGTAGTACTTCGGCAGGGGAAGAGACCCAGTACTTC. Encoded protein: CASSTSAGEETQYF.

V gene TRBV2 combines with J gene TRBJ1-1; 7 bases are a match to TRBD1. The ends lost 7 bases at V and 5 bases at J; junction bases unmatched: 10. This CDR3 has 14 residues. CDR1 is SNHLY and CDR2 is FYNNEI in the germline V gene. The chain's CDR3 is CASTERQGWTEAFF. The CDR3 DNA sequence: TGTGCCAGCACCGAAAGACAGGGTTGGACTGAAGCTTTCTTT. Full variable domain (remainder filled in from reference TRBV2 and TRBJ1-1): EPEVTQTPSHQVTQMGQEVILRCVPISNHLYFYWYRQILGQKVEFLVSFYNNEISEKSEIFDDQFSVERPDGSNFTLKIRSTKLEDSAMYFCASTERQGWTEAFFGQGTRLTVV.

The chain is built from TRBV5-6 and TRBJ1-1; possible D gene TRBD1, 6 bases. V was pared by 3 bases and J by 1 base, with 10 bases between. Germline V gives CDR1 SGHDT, CDR2 YYEEEE. This CDR3 region has 14 residues. CDR3 loop: CASSSRQANTEAFF. CDR3 bases: TGTGCCAGCAGCTCCAGACAGGCGAACACTGAAGCTTTCTTT.

For the CDR3, the DNA is TGCGCCAGCAGCCCTGAGGCAGCGAACACTGAAGCTTTCTTT. It is translated as CASSPEAANTEAFF. This chain uses TRBV5-1 with TRBJ1-1; D is unclear. With 4 bases removed from V and 1 base from J, the gap between germline ends came to 11 bases. From germline, CDR1 is SGHRS and CDR2 YFSETQ. The CDR3 extends over 14 amino acids.

The gene calls are TRBV9 and TRBJ2-3; D unresolved. The CDR3 sequence is 11 residues long. Germline V gene sequence: CDR1 SGDLS, CDR2 YYNGEE. Between the trimmed V and J ends, which lost 3 bases and 5 bases, there was a span of 4 bases. The CDR3 here is CASSALDTQYF. CDR3 DNA: TGTGCCAGCAGCGCCCTAGATACGCAGTATTTT.